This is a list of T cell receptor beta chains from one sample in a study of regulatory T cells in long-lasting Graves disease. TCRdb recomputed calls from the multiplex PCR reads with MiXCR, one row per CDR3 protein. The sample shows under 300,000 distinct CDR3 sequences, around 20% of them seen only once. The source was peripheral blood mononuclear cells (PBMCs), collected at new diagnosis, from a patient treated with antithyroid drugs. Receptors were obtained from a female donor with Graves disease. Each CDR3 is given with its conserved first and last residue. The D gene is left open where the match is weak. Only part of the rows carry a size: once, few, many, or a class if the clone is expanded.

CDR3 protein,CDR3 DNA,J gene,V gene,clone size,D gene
CASRLGQGAKETQYF,TGTGCCAGCAGACTTGGACAGGGGGCAAAAGAGACCCAGTACTTC,TRBJ2-5,TRBV6-1,NA,TRBD1
CSAALETGGREQYF,TGCAGTGCTGCGTTAGAAACGGGGGGTCGCGAGCAGTACTTC,TRBJ2-7,TRBV20-1,once,TRBD2
CASSVRGFENEQFF,TGCGCCAGCAGTGTAAGGGGTTTCGAAAATGAGCAGTTCTTC,TRBJ2-1,TRBV10-2,NA,NA
CASSAWTDNEKLFF,TGTGCCAGTAGTGCTTGGACAGATAATGAAAAACTGTTTTTT,TRBJ1-4,TRBV19,NA,NA
CASTLKLVQETQYF,TGTGCCAGCACCCTCAAACTTGTCCAAGAGACCCAGTACTTC,TRBJ2-5,TRBV28,many,NA
CASSLTVVYAQETQYF,TGTGCCAGCAGCCTAACGGTCGTTTATGCGCAAGAGACCCAGTACTTC,TRBJ2-5,TRBV7-2,many,NA
CASSFSGTGEETQFF,TGTGCCAGCAGCTTTTCCGGGACAGGGGAAGAGACCCAGTTCTTC,TRBJ2-1,TRBV5-1,NA,TRBD1
CSVGGADTGELFF,TGCAGCGTTGGGGGCGCAGACACCGGGGAGCTGTTTTTT,TRBJ2-2,TRBV29-1,many,NA
CASSDWDRVETQYF,TGCGCCAGCAGTGACTGGGACAGGGTGGAGACCCAGTACTTC,TRBJ2-5,TRBV10-2,many,TRBD1
CAWSGRQVGTEAFF,TGTGCCTGGAGTGGGAGGCAGGTCGGAACTGAAGCTTTCTTT,TRBJ1-1,TRBV30,many,NA
CASSGGAYTSYGYTF,TGTGCCAGCAGTGGCGGGGCTTACACGAGCTATGGCTACACCTTC,TRBJ1-2,TRBV27,many,NA
CASTPRGRANEKLFF,TGTGCCAGCACGCCCAGGGGGCGGGCTAATGAAAAACTGTTTTTT,TRBJ1-4,TRBV2,many,TRBD1
CSAMPGQGFTDTQYF,TGCAGTGCTATGCCGGGACAGGGGTTCACAGATACGCAGTATTTT,TRBJ2-3,TRBV20-1,many,TRBD1
CASSPSGQGWDEQYF,TGTGCCAGCTCACCTTCCGGACAGGGTTGGGACGAGCAGTACTTC,TRBJ2-7,TRBV18,many,TRBD1
CASSQVQGHGYTF,TGTGCCAGCAGCCAAGTACAGGGTCATGGCTACACCTTC,TRBJ1-2,TRBV3-1,many,NA
CASIPHSGIDQPQHF,TGTGCCAGCATCCCACATTCAGGGATCGATCAGCCCCAGCATTTT,TRBJ1-5,TRBV28,many,NA
CASSLAGSSYNEQFF,TGTGCCAGCAGTCTGGCGGGGAGCTCCTACAATGAGCAGTTCTTC,TRBJ2-1,TRBV7-2,many,NA
CASSQGPRSSGSSNEQFF,TGTGCCAGCAGCCAAGGCCCCCGTTCTAGCGGGAGCAGCAATGAGCAGTTCTTC,TRBJ2-1,TRBV14,many,TRBD2
CASSLGVLAGGLKTQYF,TGTGCCAGCAGCTTAGGCGTACTAGCGGGGGGGCTTAAGACCCAGTACTTC,TRBJ2-5,TRBV7-2,NA,TRBD2
CSVEGGGRGEQYF,TGCAGCGTTGAAGGGGGGGGGCGAGGAGAGCAGTACTTC,TRBJ2-7,TRBV29-1,few,NA
CAISESVDTEAFF,TGTGCCATCAGTGAGTCGGTGGACACTGAAGCTTTCTTT,TRBJ1-1,TRBV10-3,NA,NA
CASRSGQIDSPLHF,TGTGCCAGCAGATCCGGACAGATTGATTCACCCCTCCACTTT,TRBJ1-6,TRBV6-1,many,NA
CASSSHRGADTQYF,TGTGCCAGCAGCTCTCACCGGGGGGCAGATACGCAGTATTTT,TRBJ2-3,TRBV7-2,NA,TRBD2
CASSGEAGGPRNTQYF,TGTGCCAGCAGTGGAGAGGCGGGGGGGCCGCGAAATACGCAGTATTTT,TRBJ2-3,TRBV2,many,TRBD2
CASSSLGGQYEKLFF,TGTGCCAGCTCATCGCTAGGGGGCCAGTATGAAAAACTGTTTTTT,TRBJ1-4,TRBV18,many,TRBD1
CASSQDRGWVRDTKAFF,TGCGCCAGCAGCCAAGATCGGGGGTGGGTAAGGGACACTAAAGCTTTCTTT,TRBJ1-1,TRBV4-3,NA,NA
CASSFPTGGGAFYEQYF,TGTGCCAGCAGTTTCCCAACAGGAGGGGGAGCTTTTTACGAGCAGTACTTC,TRBJ2-7,TRBV28,once,NA
CASSLYAGTSGGYQETQYF,TGTGCCAGCAGTTTATACGCCGGGACTAGCGGGGGCTACCAAGAGACCCAGTACTTC,TRBJ2-5,TRBV28,many,TRBD2
CAISESVNTEAFF,TGTGCCATCAGTGAATCAGTGAACACTGAAGCTTTCTTT,TRBJ1-1,TRBV10-3,many,NA
CASSPSSSGVLLRYF,TGTGCCAGCTCCCCGTCGAGTAGCGGGGTATTGTTGCGGTACTTC,TRBJ2-7,TRBV2,many,TRBD2
CASGSVDTNTEAFF,TGTGCCAGCGGGTCGGTCGACACGAACACTGAAGCTTTCTTT,TRBJ1-1,TRBV7-6,many,NA
CSARPDQSPTRGAFF,TGCAGTGCTAGACCAGACCAATCCCCGACACGGGGGGCTTTCTTT,TRBJ1-1,TRBV20-1,many,NA
CASSLDYGGGQFF,TGTGCCAGCAGCTTAGATTATGGGGGGGGGCAGTTCTTC,TRBJ2-1,TRBV11-3,many,TRBD2
CASKATGYGVTEAFF,TGTGCCAGTAAGGCGACAGGCTATGGGGTCACTGAAGCTTTCTTT,TRBJ1-1,TRBV19,many,NA
CASSPRLLETQYF,TGTGCCAGCAGCCCCCGACTATTAGAGACCCAGTACTTC,TRBJ2-5,TRBV3-1,many,NA
CASSLGGTRPQHF,TGTGCCAGCAGCTTAGGCGGGACTCGGCCCCAGCATTTT,TRBJ1-5,TRBV7-8,many,NA
CASSLDRLTSNEQFF,TGTGCCAGCAGCTTAGATCGGTTGACCTCCAATGAGCAGTTCTTC,TRBJ2-1,TRBV7-2,many,NA
CASSFRTAGLSGNAIYF,TGTGCCAGCAGTTTTAGGACTGCGGGGCTCTCTGGAAACGCCATATATTTT,TRBJ1-3,TRBV28,NA,NA
CSVDTGYKQYF,TGCAGCGTTGACACCGGCTACAAGCAGTACTTC,TRBJ2-7,TRBV29-1,NA,NA
CASSYSIREQFF,TGTGCCAGCAGCTACTCAATACGGGAGCAGTTCTTC,TRBJ2-1,TRBV14,few,NA
CSASLAGGPHNEQFF,TGCAGCGCCTCCCTAGCGGGAGGGCCCCACAATGAGCAGTTCTTC,TRBJ2-1,TRBV29-1,NA,TRBD2
CASSSGLAGADTQYF,TGCGCCAGCAGCTCGGGACTAGCGGGAGCAGATACGCAGTATTTT,TRBJ2-3,TRBV5-1,many,TRBD2
CASSGYTPWDRVSYEQYF,TGTGCCAGCAGCGGATATACCCCGTGGGACAGGGTCTCCTACGAGCAGTACTTC,TRBJ2-7,TRBV28,many,TRBD1
CSVESDRGDTQYF,TGCAGCGTTGAATCTGACCGGGGAGATACGCAGTATTTT,TRBJ2-3,TRBV29-1,many,NA
CASSRTSGGGDTQYF,TGTGCCAGCAGCCGGACTAGCGGGGGGGGGGATACGCAGTATTTT,TRBJ2-3,TRBV6-1,few,TRBD2
CASSLSEAYNEQFF,TGTGCCAGCAGCTTATCGGAAGCCTACAATGAGCAGTTCTTC,TRBJ2-1,TRBV7-2,NA,NA
CSAIKGLTGELFF,TGCAGTGCTATCAAAGGACTCACCGGGGAGCTGTTTTTT,TRBJ2-2,TRBV20-1,many,NA
CASSLLNLIQGTTGELFF,TGTGCCAGCAGTTTATTGAATTTGATACAGGGGACCACCGGGGAGCTGTTTTTT,TRBJ2-2,TRBV7-9,many,TRBD1
CASSVAERASRKSEQFF,TGTGCCAGCAGCGTAGCTGAGCGGGCTAGCCGAAAATCTGAGCAGTTCTTC,TRBJ2-1,TRBV9,many,NA
CASSYGPPGDGQPQHF,TGTGCCAGCAGTTATGGGCCTCCGGGGGATGGCCAGCCCCAGCATTTT,TRBJ1-5,TRBV6-2/TRBV6-3,many,NA
CASSLLLGQGQYEQFF,TGTGCCAGCAGCTTGCTGCTTGGACAGGGCCAATATGAGCAGTTCTTC,TRBJ2-1,TRBV5-5,NA,TRBD1
CASSRSGTDNSPLHF,TGTGCCAGCAGCCGCTCCGGGACGGATAATTCACCCCTCCACTTT,TRBJ1-6,TRBV5-5,many,NA